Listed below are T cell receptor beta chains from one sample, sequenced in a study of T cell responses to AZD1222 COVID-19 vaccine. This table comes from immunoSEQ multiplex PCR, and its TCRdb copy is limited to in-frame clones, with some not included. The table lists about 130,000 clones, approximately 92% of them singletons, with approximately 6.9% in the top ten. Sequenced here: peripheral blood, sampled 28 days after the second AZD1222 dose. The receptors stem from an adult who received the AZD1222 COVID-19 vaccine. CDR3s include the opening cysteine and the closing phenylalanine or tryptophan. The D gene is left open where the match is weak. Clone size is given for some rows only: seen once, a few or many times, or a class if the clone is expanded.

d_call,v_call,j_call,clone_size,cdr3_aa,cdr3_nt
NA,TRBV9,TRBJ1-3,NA,CASSPSTEFSGNTIYF,TGTGCCAGCAGCCCCTCGACGGAGTTCTCTGGAAACACCATATATTTT
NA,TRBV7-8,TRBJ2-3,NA,CASSLVGINTDTQYF,TGTGCCAGCAGCTTAGTAGGTATCAACACAGATACGCAGTATTTT
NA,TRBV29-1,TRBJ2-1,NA,CSVVVGEQFF,TGCAGCGTTGTAGTCGGTGAGCAGTTCTTC
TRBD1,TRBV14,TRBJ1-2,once,CASSQDNRGLLYGYTF,TGTGCCAGCAGCCAAGATAACAGGGGGCTCTTATATGGCTACACCTTC
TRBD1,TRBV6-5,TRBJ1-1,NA,CASSNRGTEAFF,TGTGCCAGCAGTAACAGGGGCACTGAAGCTTTCTTT
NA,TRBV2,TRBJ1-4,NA,CASSGGVNEKLFF,TGTGCCAGCAGTGGGGGTGTTAATGAAAAACTGTTTTTT
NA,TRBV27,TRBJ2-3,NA,CASSLREQSTDTQYF,TGTGCCAGCAGTTTGCGGGAACAGAGCACAGATACGCAGTATTTT
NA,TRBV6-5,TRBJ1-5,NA,CASSLLLANQPQHF,TGTGCCAGCAGCCTCCTGCTGGCAAATCAGCCCCAGCATTTT
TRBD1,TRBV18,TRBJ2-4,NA,CASSPKTQGAVGLAKNIQYF,TGTGCCAGCTCACCGAAAACACAGGGGGCCGTGGGACTAGCCAAAAACATTCAGTACTTC
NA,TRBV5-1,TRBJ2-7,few,CASSLVQGTYEQYF,TGCGCCAGCAGCTTGGTACAGGGCACCTACGAGCAGTACTTC
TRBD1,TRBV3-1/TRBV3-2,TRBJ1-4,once,CASSQGDREVRKLFF,TGTGCCAGCAGCCAGGGGGACAGGGAGGTCCGAAAACTGTTTTTT
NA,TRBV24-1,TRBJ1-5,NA,CATSIRRKTQPQHF,TGTGCCACCAGTATTCGGCGGAAGACTCAGCCCCAGCATTTT
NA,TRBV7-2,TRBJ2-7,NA,CASSPWAGAQVVYEQYF,TGTGCCAGCAGCCCCTGGGCCGGGGCCCAGGTTGTTTACGAGCAGTACTTC
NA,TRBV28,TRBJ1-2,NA,CASSSPTGNGHGYTF,TGTGCCAGCAGTTCCCCAACAGGGAACGGTCATGGCTACACCTTC
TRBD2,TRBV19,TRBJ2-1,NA,CASSIRTSGGVRYNEQFF,TGTGCCAGTAGTATCAGAACTAGCGGGGGGGTCAGGTACAATGAGCAGTTCTTC
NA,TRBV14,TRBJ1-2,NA,CASSQVLQGYNYGYTF,TGTGCCAGCAGCCAAGTGCTGCAGGGATATAACTATGGCTACACCTTC
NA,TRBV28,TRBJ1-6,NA,CASSPGQPNSPLHF,TGTGCCAGCAGTCCCGGACAGCCCAATTCACCCCTCCACTTT
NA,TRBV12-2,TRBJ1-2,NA,CASRLELSPYGYTF,TGTGCAAGTCGCTTAGAGTTGTCTCCCTATGGCTACACCTTC
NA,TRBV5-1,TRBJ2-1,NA,CASSLSLSSYNEQFF,TGCGCCAGCAGCTTGTCACTCAGTTCCTACAATGAGCAGTTCTTC
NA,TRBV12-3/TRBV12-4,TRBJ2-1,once,CASSIVESEQFF,TGTGCCAGCAGCATCGTGGAGTCTGAGCAGTTCTTC
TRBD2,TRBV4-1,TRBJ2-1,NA,CASSQEGTSGGAALNEQFF,TGCGCCAGCAGCCAAGAGGGGACTAGCGGGGGGGCAGCTCTCAATGAGCAGTTCTTC
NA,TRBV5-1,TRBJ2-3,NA,CASSLIVTSTDTQYF,TGCGCCAGCAGCTTAATTGTAACTAGCACAGATACGCAGTATTTT
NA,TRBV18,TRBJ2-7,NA,CASSQSSYEQYF,TGTGCCAGCTCACAAAGCTCCTACGAGCAGTACTTC
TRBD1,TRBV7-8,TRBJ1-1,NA,CASSLQGVNTEAFF,TGTGCCAGCAGCTTACAGGGGGTGAACACTGAAGCTTTCTTT
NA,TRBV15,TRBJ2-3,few,CATSRDRGGTDTQYF,TGTGCCACCAGCAGAGATCGTGGGGGCACAGATACGCAGTATTTT
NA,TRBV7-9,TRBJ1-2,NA,CASSFVGHSPYGYTF,TGTGCCAGCAGCTTTGTGGGACACTCTCCTTATGGCTACACCTTC
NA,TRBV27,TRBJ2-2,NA,CASTPRGVGTGELFF,TGTGCCAGCACCCCGAGGGGGGTCGGGACCGGGGAGCTGTTTTTT
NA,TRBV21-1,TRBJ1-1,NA,CASSNNGNRLVGNTEAFF,TGTGCCAGCAGCAACAACGGAAATCGCCTAGTAGGGAACACTGAAGCTTTCTTT
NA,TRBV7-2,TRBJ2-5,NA,CASSSRRGETQYF,TGTGCCAGCAGCTCCCGAAGGGGGGAGACCCAGTACTTC
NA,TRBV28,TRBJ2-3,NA,CASRPGFITDTQYF,TGTGCCAGCAGGCCCGGTTTCATCACAGATACGCAGTATTTT
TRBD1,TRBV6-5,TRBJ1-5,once,CASRDRTNQPQHF,TGTGCCAGCAGGGACAGGACGAATCAGCCCCAGCATTTT
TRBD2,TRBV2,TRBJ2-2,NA,CASSGTSGGVNTGELFF,TGTGCCAGCAGTGGGACTAGCGGGGGGGTGAACACCGGGGAGCTGTTTTTT
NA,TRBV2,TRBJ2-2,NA,CASNRGTGELFF,TGTGCCAGCAATCGGGGTACCGGGGAGCTGTTTTTT
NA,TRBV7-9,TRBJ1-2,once,CASSGGTSPGYTF,TGTGCCAGCAGCGGCGGGACGTCTCCTGGCTACACCTTC
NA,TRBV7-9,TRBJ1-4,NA,CASSLAAGSNEKLFF,TGTGCCAGCAGCTTAGCTGCCGGGTCTAATGAAAAACTGTTTTTT
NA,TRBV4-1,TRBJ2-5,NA,CASSQVDGEGETQYF,TGCGCCAGCAGCCAAGTAGACGGCGAGGGCGAGACCCAGTACTTC
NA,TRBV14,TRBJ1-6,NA,CASSPYLGQHGPLHF,TGTGCCAGCAGCCCCTACTTAGGACAGCACGGGCCCCTCCACTTT
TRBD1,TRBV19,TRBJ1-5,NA,CASKATGDSNQPQHF,TGTGCCAGTAAGGCGACAGGGGATAGCAATCAGCCCCAGCATTTT
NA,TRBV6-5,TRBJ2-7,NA,CASRRDGAYEQYF,TGTGCCAGCAGACGGGACGGTGCCTACGAGCAGTACTTC
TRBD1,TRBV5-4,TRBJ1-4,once,CASSSRQGSEKLFF,TGTGCCAGCAGTTCTCGACAGGGAAGTGAAAAACTGTTTTTT
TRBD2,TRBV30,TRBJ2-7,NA,CAWSVPAGVYEQYF,TGTGCCTGGAGTGTACCAGCGGGGGTCTACGAGCAGTACTTC
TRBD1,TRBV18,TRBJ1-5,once,CASSPPGTGSNQPQHF,TGTGCCAGCTCACCACCGGGGACAGGGAGCAATCAGCCCCAGCATTTT
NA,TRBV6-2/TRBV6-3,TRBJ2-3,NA,CASSHTDTQYF,TGTGCCAGCAGTCACACAGATACGCAGTATTTT
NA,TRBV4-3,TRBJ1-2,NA,CASSQADGFEDGYTF,TGCGCCAGCAGCCAAGCCGACGGGTTTGAAGATGGCTACACCTTC